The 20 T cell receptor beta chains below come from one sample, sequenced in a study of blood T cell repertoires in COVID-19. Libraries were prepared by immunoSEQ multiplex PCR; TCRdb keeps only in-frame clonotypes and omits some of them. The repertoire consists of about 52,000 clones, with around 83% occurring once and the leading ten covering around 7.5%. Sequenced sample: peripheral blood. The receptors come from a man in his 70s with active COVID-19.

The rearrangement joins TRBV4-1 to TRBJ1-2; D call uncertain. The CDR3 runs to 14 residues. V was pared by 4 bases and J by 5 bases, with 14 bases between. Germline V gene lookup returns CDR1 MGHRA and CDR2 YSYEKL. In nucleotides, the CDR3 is TGCGCCAGCAGCCGGGCACCGGGAGGGTATGGCTACACCTTC. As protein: CASSRAPGGYGYTF.

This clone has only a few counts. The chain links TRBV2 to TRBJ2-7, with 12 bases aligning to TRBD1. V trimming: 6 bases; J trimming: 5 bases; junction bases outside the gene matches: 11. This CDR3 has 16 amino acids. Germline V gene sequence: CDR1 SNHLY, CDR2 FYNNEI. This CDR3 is CASRDTAGTGGNEQYF. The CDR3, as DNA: TGTGCCAGCAGAGACACAGCCGGGACAGGGGGCAACGAGCAGTACTTC.

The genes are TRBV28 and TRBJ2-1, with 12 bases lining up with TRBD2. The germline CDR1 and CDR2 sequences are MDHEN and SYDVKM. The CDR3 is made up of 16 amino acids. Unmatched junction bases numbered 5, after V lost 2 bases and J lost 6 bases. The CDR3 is CASSLASGGAGNEQFF. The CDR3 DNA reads TGTGCCAGCAGTTTAGCTAGCGGGGGGGCTGGCAATGAGCAGTTCTTC.

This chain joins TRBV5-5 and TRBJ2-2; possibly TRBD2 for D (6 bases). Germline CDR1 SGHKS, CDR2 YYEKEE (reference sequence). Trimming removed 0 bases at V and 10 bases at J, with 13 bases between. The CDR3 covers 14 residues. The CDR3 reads CASSLVRGKEELFF. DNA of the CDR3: TGTGCCAGCAGCTTGGTCCGGGGGAAAGAGGAGCTGTTTTTT.

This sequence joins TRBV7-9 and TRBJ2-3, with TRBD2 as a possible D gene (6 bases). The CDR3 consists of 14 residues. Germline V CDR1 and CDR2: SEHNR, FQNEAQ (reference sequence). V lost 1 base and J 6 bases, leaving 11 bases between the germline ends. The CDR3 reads CASSLVLARDTQYF. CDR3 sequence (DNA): TGTGCCAGCAGCTTAGTTCTAGCGAGGGATACGCAGTATTTT.

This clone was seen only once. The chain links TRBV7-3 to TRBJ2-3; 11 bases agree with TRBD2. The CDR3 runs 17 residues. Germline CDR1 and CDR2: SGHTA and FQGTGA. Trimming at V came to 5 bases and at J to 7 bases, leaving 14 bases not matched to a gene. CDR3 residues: CASSPIGAGTSGNTQYF. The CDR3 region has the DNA TGTGCCAGCAGCCCAATAGGCGCCGGGACTAGCGGTAATACGCAGTATTTT.

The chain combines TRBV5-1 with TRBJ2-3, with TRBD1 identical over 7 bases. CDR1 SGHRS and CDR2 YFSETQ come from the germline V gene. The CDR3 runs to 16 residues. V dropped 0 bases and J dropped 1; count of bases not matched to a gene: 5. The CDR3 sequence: CASSLGGTAGTDTQYF. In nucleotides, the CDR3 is TGCGCCAGCAGCTTGGGGGGGACAGCGGGCACAGATACGCAGTATTTT.

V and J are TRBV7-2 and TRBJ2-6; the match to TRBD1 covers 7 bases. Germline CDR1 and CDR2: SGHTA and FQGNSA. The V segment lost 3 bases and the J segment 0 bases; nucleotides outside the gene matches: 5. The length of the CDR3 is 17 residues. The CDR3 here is CASSLRTGTSGANVLTF. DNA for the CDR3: TGTGCCAGCAGCTTGAGGACAGGCACCTCTGGGGCCAACGTCCTGACTTTC.

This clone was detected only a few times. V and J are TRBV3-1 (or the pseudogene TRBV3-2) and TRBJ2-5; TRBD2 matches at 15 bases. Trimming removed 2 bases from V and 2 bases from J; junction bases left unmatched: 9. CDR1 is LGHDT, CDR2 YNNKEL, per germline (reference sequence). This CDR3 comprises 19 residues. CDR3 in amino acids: CASSQRGLAGGQRQETQYF. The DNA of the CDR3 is TGTGCCAGCAGCCAAAGGGGACTAGCGGGGGGTCAAAGACAAGAGACCCAGTACTTC.

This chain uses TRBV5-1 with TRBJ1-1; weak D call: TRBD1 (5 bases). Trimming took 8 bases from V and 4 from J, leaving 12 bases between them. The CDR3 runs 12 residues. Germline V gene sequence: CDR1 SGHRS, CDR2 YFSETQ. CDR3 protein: CASSGASTEAFF. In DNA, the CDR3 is TGCGCCAGTTCTGGGGCCAGCACTGAAGCTTTCTTT.

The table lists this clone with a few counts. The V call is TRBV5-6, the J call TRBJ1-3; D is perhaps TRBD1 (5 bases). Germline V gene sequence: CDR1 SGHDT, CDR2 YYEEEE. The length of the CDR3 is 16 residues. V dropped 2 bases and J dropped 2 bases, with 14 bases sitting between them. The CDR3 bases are TGTGCCAGCAGCTTTCGGCAGGGAATCGCTGGAAACACCATATATTTT. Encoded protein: CASSFRQGIAGNTIYF.

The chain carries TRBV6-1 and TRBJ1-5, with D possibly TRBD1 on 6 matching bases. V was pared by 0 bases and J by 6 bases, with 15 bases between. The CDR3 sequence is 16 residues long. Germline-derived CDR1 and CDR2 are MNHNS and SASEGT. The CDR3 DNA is TGTGCCAGCAGTGAAGCGCCCGGGGGGCGCGGTCAGCCCCAGCATTTT. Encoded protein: CASSEAPGGRGQPQHF.

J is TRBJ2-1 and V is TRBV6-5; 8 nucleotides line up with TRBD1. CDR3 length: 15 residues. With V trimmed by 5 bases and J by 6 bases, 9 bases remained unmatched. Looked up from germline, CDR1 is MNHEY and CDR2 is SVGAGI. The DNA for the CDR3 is TGTGCCAGCAGTCGAACCGGGACAGGTCCCAATGAGCAGTTCTTC. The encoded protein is CASSRTGTGPNEQFF.

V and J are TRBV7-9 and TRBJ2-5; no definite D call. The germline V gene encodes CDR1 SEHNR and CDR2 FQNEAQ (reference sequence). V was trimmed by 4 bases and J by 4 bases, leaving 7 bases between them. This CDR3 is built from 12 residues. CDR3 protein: CASSYHLETQYF. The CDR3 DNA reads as TGTGCCAGCAGCTATCACTTAGAGACCCAGTACTTC.

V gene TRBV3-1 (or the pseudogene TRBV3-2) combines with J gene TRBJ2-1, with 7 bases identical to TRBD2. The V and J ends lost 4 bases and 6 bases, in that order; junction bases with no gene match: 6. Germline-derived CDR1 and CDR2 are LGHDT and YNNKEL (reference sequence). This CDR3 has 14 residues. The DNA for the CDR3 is TGTGCCAGCAGCCCCGCGGGGGAGGCCAATGAGCAGTTCTTC. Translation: CASSPAGEANEQFF.

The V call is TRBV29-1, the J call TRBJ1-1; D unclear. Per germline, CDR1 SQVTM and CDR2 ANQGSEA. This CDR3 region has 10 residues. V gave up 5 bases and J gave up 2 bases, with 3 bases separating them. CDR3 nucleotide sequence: TGCAGCGTTTTAAACACTGAAGCTTTCTTT. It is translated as CSVLNTEAFF.

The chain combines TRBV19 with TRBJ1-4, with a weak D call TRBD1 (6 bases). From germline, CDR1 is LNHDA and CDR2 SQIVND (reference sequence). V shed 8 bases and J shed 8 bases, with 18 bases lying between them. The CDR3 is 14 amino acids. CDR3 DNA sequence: TGTGCCAGTTGGACGACAGGTTTGGGGGAAAAACTGTTTTTT. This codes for CASWTTGLGEKLFF.

In nucleotides, the CDR3 is TGTGCCAGCACGCGGCGGGGGGAAAAGACCCAGTACTTC. Amino acids: CASTRRGEKTQYF. The J gene is TRBJ2-5, the V gene TRBV6-5; the match to TRBD2 covers 8 bases. Germline trimming cut 7 bases from V and 6 bases from J; bases unmatched to any gene: 7. Germline V gene sequence: CDR1 MNHEY, CDR2 SVGAGI. The CDR3 length is 13 residues.

In DNA form, the CDR3 reads TGTGCCAGCAGCACTGCCGGGACTAGCGGGGACCACAATGAGCAGTTCTTC. Its protein product is CASSTAGTSGDHNEQFF. The V call is TRBV21-1, the J call TRBJ2-1; TRBD2 is taken as the D call from the table, unchecked against the DNA. TRBV21-1 is shown as a pseudogene. The length of the CDR3 is 17 residues.

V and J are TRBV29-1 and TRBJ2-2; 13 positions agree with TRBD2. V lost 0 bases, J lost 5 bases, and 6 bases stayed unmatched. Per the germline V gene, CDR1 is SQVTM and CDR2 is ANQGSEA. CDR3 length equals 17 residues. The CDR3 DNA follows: TGCAGCGTTGAAGATCCCGGACTAGCGGGGGTTACCGGGGAGCTGTTTTTT. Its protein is CSVEDPGLAGVTGELFF.